Listed here are 27 T cell receptor beta chains from one sample, sequenced in a study of CD8 T cells in ankylosing spondylitis. No cognate antigen is known for these TCRs. TCRdb redid the calling of the 5' RACE reads with MiXCR, one entry per CDR3 protein. The data show roughly 440,000 distinct CDR3 sequences, over 15% seen once. Notes on the study in general: Ankylosing spondylitis blood appeared to carry a characteristic TCR beta motif of several highly homologous variants.

The specimen sequenced was blood, either unsorted or a sorted T cell fraction (not recorded which). The receptors were sampled from a male donor with ankylosing spondylitis.

This clonotype occurred many times. The chain joins TRBV29-1 to TRBJ1-5; no clear D gene. The CDR3 runs 14 residues. Trimming removed 4 bases from V and 4 bases from J, with 14 bases in between. Per the germline V gene, CDR1 is SQVTM and CDR2 is ANQGSEA. The CDR3 nucleotides are TGCAGCGTTGGCGGGCCGGGAAGAAATCAGCCCCAGCATTTT. Amino acids: CSVGGPGRNQPQHF.

V usage is TRBV20-1 and J usage is TRBJ2-7; D gene uncertain. V lost 3 bases, J lost 3 bases, and 3 bases lay in between. CDR1 is DFQATT, CDR2 SNEGSKA, per germline (reference sequence). CDR3 length equals 10 residues. The CDR3 nucleotides are TGCAGTGCTAGTAGCTACGAGCAGTACTTC. Amino acid sequence: CSASSYEQYF.

This chain uses TRBV7-9 with TRBJ1-2; TRBD1 aligns across 7 bases. Per germline, CDR1 SEHNR and CDR2 FQNEAQ (reference sequence). Trimming took 3 bases from V and 4 from J; bases not matched to a gene: 8. This CDR3 is built from 15 residues. The CDR3 region has the DNA TGTGCCAGCAGCTTTCCGAGCGGGACAGTCTATGGCTACACCTTC. Its protein product is CASSFPSGTVYGYTF.

The chain joins TRBV20-1 to TRBJ2-1, with 9 bases fitting TRBD2. The CDR3 is made up of 16 amino acids. Germline V gene sequence: CDR1 DFQATT, CDR2 SNEGSKA (reference sequence). Germline trimming cut 1 base from V and 0 bases from J; bases unmatched to any gene: 4. CDR3 sequence reads: CSARVWREGSYNEQFF. CDR3 in DNA: TGCAGTGCTAGAGTTTGGCGGGAGGGCTCCTACAATGAGCAGTTCTTC.

This clonotype was observed at least ten times. V and J are TRBV12-3 or TRBV12-4 and TRBJ2-3; a possible D gene is TRBD2 (6 bases). The CDR3 extends over 13 amino acids. The V gene lost 6 bases and the J gene lost 2 bases, with 9 bases spanning the gap. In DNA, the CDR3 is TGTGCCAGCAGGCGACTAGTCACAGATACGCAGTATTTT. The encoded protein is CASRRLVTDTQYF.

DNA of the CDR3: TGTGCCAGCAGTTCTAGCGGACCACAGGATACGCAGTATTTT. It translates to CASSSSGPQDTQYF. The chain employs TRBV6-5 and TRBJ2-3; 7 nucleotides align to TRBD2. Germline trimming cut 4 bases from V and 6 bases from J; bases unmatched to any gene: 7. This CDR3 has 14 residues. Looked up from germline, CDR1 is MNHEY and CDR2 is SVGAGI.

This clonotype was picked up a small number of times. The V gene is TRBV6-5, the J gene TRBJ2-1; D is undetermined. Trimming took 0 bases from V and 0 from J, leaving 9 bases between them. CDR1 and CDR2 from the germline V gene are MNHEY and SVGAGI. The CDR3 is 16 residues long. The CDR3 is CASSYSPASSYNEQFF. The CDR3 DNA reads TGTGCCAGCAGTTACTCGCCGGCCAGCTCCTACAATGAGCAGTTCTTC.

This clonotype was found a few times. The V and J genes are TRBV20-1 and TRBJ2-1, with 7 nucleotides matching TRBD2. CDR3 size: 14 residues. Trimming removed 6 bases from V and 0 bases from J; junction bases left unmatched: 5. Germline V CDR1 and CDR2: DFQATT, SNEGSKA (reference sequence). CDR3 in amino acids: CSALKRDSYNEQFF. CDR3 DNA sequence: TGCAGTGCCTTAAAGCGGGACTCCTACAATGAGCAGTTCTTC.

The chain has TRBV25-1 and TRBJ2-1, with 9 bases that match TRBD2. CDR1 is MGHDK, CDR2 SYGVNS, per germline. V lost 0 bases, J lost 9 bases, and 6 bases stayed unmatched. The CDR3 has 15 amino acids. CDR3 in amino acids: CASSEYRVAGVEQFF. Written as DNA, the CDR3 is TGTGCCAGCAGTGAATATAGGGTAGCGGGAGTTGAGCAGTTCTTC.

The genes are TRBV7-2 and TRBJ1-5, with D perhaps matching TRBD1 (6 bases). The germline V gene has CDR1 SGHTA and CDR2 FQGNSA. The CDR3 runs to 14 residues. V gave up 2 bases and J gave up 4 bases, with 9 bases separating them. In DNA, the CDR3 is TGTGCCAGCAGCTTAAGGGGGAATAATCAGCCCCAGCATTTT. Translating gives CASSLRGNNQPQHF. The entire variable domain, with the rest obtained from reference TRBV7-2 and TRBJ1-5, is as follows: GAGVSQSPSNKVTEKGKDVELRCDPISGHTALYWYRQSLGQGLEFLIYFQGNSAPDKSGLPSDRFSAERTGGSVSTLTIQRTQQEDSAVYLCASSLRGNNQPQHFGDGTRLSIL.

This clonotype occurred many times. The chain uses TRBV5-1 and TRBJ2-1; possible D gene TRBD1, 7 bases. The CDR3 loop spans 16 amino acids. Germline V lookup: CDR1 SGHRS, CDR2 YFSETQ. The V end lost 0 bases, the J end lost 3 bases, and 13 bases lay between the germline ends. This CDR3 reads CASSLVGRGDYNEQFF. The CDR3 coding sequence is TGCGCCAGCAGCTTGGTAGGCAGGGGGGACTACAATGAGCAGTTCTTC.

This clonotype was detected many times. V and J are TRBV5-5 and TRBJ1-1; 8 bases line up with TRBD1. This CDR3 has 15 residues. The germline V gene encodes CDR1 SGHKS and CDR2 YYEKEE (reference sequence). J gave up 1 base and V 4 bases, and 6 bases lay outside the gene matches. CDR3 nucleotide sequence: TGTGCCAGCAGCGCCCGGGACAGGACGAACACTGAAGCTTTCTTT. Translated: CASSARDRTNTEAFF.

This clonotype was picked up a small number of times. The chain links TRBV6-1 to TRBJ1-1; D ambiguous. The V end lost 2 bases, the J end lost 5 bases, and 6 bases lay between the germline ends. This CDR3 has 12 amino acids. Per the germline V gene, CDR1 is MNHNS and CDR2 is SASEGT. CDR3 in amino acids: CASSELLTEAFF. CDR3 nucleotide sequence: TGTGCCAGCAGTGAACTTTTGACTGAAGCTTTCTTT.

This clonotype was counted a few times. The V and J genes are TRBV5-1 and TRBJ1-6, with 9 bases that match TRBD1. Germline CDR1 and CDR2: SGHRS and YFSETQ. The CDR3 length is 14 residues. Unmatched junction bases numbered 1, after V lost 4 bases and J lost 5 bases. The CDR3 coding sequence is TGCGCCAGCAGCCGGACAGGGGATAATTCACCCCTCCACTTT. Translated: CASSRTGDNSPLHF.

The chain recombines TRBV28 with TRBJ2-7; possible D gene TRBD1, 8 bases. Germline CDR1 MDHEN, CDR2 SYDVKM. With 3 bases removed from V and 0 bases from J, the gap between germline ends came to 12 bases. CDR3 length: 15 amino acids. This chain's CDR3 is CASSFNRGGSYEQYF. CDR3 in DNA: TGTGCCAGCAGTTTCAACAGGGGGGGCTCCTACGAGCAGTACTTC.

This clonotype has a handful of counts. The V gene is TRBV7-2, the J gene TRBJ2-1; no definite D call. Trimming shortened V by 5 bases and J by 3 bases, and 8 bases separated the two germline ends. The CDR3 has 13 residues. The germline V gene encodes CDR1 SGHTA and CDR2 FQGNSA. The CDR3 nucleotides read TGTGCCAGCAGCCCACACGGCTACAATGAGCAGTTCTTC. Its protein product is CASSPHGYNEQFF.

V is TRBV11-1 and J is TRBJ2-6; 8 bases are shared with TRBD2. Germline V CDR1 and CDR2: SGHAT, FQDESV (reference sequence). V was pared by 5 bases and J by 1 base, with 10 bases of the junction left unmatched. This CDR3 is built from 18 residues. The CDR3 loop is CASSRGLAGGSGANVLTF. CDR3 nucleotide sequence: TGTGCCAGCAGCCGAGGTCTAGCGGGCGGTTCTGGGGCCAACGTCCTGACTTTC.

This clonotype was observed a few times. The rearrangement joins TRBV2 to TRBJ1-1; possibly TRBD1 for D (5 bases). The CDR3 has 14 amino acids. Germline V lookup: CDR1 SNHLY, CDR2 FYNNEI. V was trimmed by 3 bases and J by 0 bases, leaving 8 bases between them. The CDR3 loop reads CASSDLGVNTEAFF. CDR3 nucleotide sequence: TGTGCCAGCAGTGACCTGGGGGTGAACACTGAAGCTTTCTTT.

The chain uses TRBV10-3 and TRBJ1-5; the D gene is possibly TRBD1 (6 bases). The germline V gene has CDR1 ENHRY and CDR2 SYGVKD. CDR3 length: 15 amino acids. The ends were cut back, 5 bases at V and 0 bases at J, with 11 bases in the middle. In nucleotides, the CDR3 is TGTGCCATCAGTAGAAAGGGGGATAGCAATCAGCCCCAGCATTTT. It translates to CAISRKGDSNQPQHF.

The sample holds a few counts of this clonotype. V and J are TRBV12-3 or TRBV12-4 and TRBJ1-2, with D unresolved. This CDR3 is 14 amino acids long. V lost 3 bases to trimming and J lost 3 bases, with 11 bases between them. DNA of the CDR3: TGTGCCAGCAGTTTGGGAGGGTCCCACTATGGCTACACCTTC. It codes for CASSLGGSHYGYTF.

This clonotype was counted between two and nine times. The chain has TRBV5-1 and TRBJ1-3; the D gene is possibly TRBD1 (6 bases). V shed 4 bases and J shed 0 bases, with 11 bases lying between them. CDR3 size: 15 residues. Germline loops: CDR1 SGHRS, CDR2 YFSETQ. For the CDR3, the DNA is TGCGCCAGCAGCAAGGGGACAAGCTCTGGAAACACCATATATTTT. This gives the protein CASSKGTSSGNTIYF. Based on the CDR3 plus reference TRBV5-1 and TRBJ1-3, the full variable domain is KAGVTQTPRYLIKTRGQQVTLSCSPISGHRSVSWYQQTPGQGLQFLFEYFSETQRNKGNFPGRFSGRQFSNSRSEMNVSTLELGDSALYLCASSKGTSSGNTIYFGEGSWLTVV.

This chain links TRBV12-3 or TRBV12-4 with TRBJ2-3; possible D gene TRBD2, 7 bases. The CDR3 loop spans 18 amino acids. Trimming left V 6 bases short and J 4 bases short, with 26 bases between. CDR3 bases: TGTGCCAGCAGCGACACCGTAGGGGGGAGGGAGGACGCAGATACGCAGTATTTT. Translating it yields CASSDTVGGREDADTQYF.

The chain recombines TRBV20-1 with TRBJ2-5, with 10 bases that match TRBD1. Germline V gene sequence: CDR1 DFQATT, CDR2 SNEGSKA (reference sequence). After removal of 2 bases from V and 4 bases from J, the junction contained 7 bases not matched to a gene. This CDR3 contains 15 residues. CDR3 protein: CSARLTGGGGETQYF. CDR3 DNA sequence: TGCAGTGCTAGATTGACAGGGGGCGGCGGAGAGACCCAGTACTTC.

V and J are TRBV12-3 or TRBV12-4 and TRBJ1-2; TRBD1 aligns across 7 bases. This CDR3 is built from 10 residues. With V trimmed by 4 bases and J by 13 bases, 3 bases remained unmatched. CDR3 coding DNA: TGTGCCAGCAGTTCGACAGGGATCACCTTC. Translated, it gives CASSSTGITF.

The chain recombines TRBV20-1 with TRBJ1-6, with 8 bases that match TRBD1. The germline V gene has CDR1 DFQATT and CDR2 SNEGSKA (reference sequence). CDR3 length: 15 amino acids. The CDR3 spells CCATGVLGVGSPLHF. The CDR3 nucleotides read TGCTGCGCGACAGGGGTTCTGGGTGTGGGTTCACCCCTCCACTTT.

This clonotype was detected only a few times. The genes are TRBV11-2 and TRBJ2-7, with a weak D call TRBD1 (6 bases). V was cut by 5 bases and J by 2 bases, with 19 bases left in between. Germline V gives CDR1 SGHAT, CDR2 FQNNGV. CDR3 size: 16 residues. Here the CDR3 reads CASSKGVGTLPYEQYF. Written as DNA, the CDR3 is TGTGCCAGCAGCAAGGGGGTGGGGACCCTCCCCTACGAGCAGTACTTC. Variable domain in full (rest from reference TRBV11-2 and TRBJ2-7): EAGVAQSPRYKIIEKRQSVAFWCNPISGHATLYWYQQILGQGPKLLIQFQNNGVVDDSQLPKDRFSAERLKGVDSTLKIQPAKLEDSAVYLCASSKGVGTLPYEQYFGPGTRLTVT.

This clonotype has just a few counts. The rearrangement uses TRBV7-9 and TRBJ2-5; 8 nucleotides agree with TRBD2. CDR1 is SEHNR and CDR2 is FQNEAQ in the germline V gene (reference sequence). The CDR3 extends over 16 amino acids. After removal of 5 bases from V and 5 bases from J, the junction contained 13 bases not matched to a gene. The CDR3 DNA reads TGTGCCAGCAGCGCCCCCCGACTAGCGAGAGGGGAGACCCAGTACTTC. This codes for CASSAPRLARGETQYF.